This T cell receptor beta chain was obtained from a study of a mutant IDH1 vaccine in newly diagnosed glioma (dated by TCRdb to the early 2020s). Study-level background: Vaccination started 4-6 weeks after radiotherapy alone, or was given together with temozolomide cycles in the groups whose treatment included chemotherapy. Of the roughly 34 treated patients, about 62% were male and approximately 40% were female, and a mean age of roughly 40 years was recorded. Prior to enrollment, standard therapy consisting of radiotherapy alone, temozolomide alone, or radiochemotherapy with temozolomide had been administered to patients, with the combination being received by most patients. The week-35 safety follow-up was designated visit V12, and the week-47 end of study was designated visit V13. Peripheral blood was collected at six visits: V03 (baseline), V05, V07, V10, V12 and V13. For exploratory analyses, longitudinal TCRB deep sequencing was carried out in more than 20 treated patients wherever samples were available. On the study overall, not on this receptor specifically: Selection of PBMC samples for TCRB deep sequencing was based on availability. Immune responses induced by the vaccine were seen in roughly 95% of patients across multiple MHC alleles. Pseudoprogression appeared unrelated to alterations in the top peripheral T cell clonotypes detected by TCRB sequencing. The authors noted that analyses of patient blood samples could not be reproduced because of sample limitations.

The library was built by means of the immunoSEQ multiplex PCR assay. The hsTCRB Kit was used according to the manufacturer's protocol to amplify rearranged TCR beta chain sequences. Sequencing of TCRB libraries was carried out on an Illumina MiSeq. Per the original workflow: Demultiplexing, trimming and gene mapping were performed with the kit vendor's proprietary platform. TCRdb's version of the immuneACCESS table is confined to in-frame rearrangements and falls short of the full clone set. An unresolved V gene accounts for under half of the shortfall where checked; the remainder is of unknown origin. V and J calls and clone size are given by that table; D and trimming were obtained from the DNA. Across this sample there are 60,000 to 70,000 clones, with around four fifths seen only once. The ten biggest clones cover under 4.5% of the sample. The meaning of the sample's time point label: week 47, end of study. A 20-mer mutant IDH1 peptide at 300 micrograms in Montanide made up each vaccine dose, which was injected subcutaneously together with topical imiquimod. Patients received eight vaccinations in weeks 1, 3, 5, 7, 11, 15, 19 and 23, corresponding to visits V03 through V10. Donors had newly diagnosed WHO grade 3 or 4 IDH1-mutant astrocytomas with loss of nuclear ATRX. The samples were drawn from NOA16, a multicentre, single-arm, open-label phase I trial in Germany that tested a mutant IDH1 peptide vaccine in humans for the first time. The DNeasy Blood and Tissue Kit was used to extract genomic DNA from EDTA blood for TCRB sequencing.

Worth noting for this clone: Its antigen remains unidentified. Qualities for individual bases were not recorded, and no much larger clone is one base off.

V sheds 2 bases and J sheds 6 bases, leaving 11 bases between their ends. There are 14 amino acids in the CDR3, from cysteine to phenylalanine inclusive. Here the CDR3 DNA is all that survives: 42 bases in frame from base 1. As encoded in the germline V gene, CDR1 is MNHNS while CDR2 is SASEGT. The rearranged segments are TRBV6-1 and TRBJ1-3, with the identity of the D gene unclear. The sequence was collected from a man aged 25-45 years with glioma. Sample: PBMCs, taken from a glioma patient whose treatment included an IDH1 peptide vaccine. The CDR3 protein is CASSELGTINTIYF. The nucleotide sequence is TGTGCCAGCAGTGAATTAGGAACGATAAACACCATATATTTT.